The clone carrying this T cell receptor beta chain was picked up many times. Its specificity is unknown. The germline V gene encodes CDR1 KGHDR and CDR2 SFDVKD. The CDR3 has 13 residues. Trimming removed 6 bases from V and 1 base from J, with 9 bases in between. This sample was included in a study of T cells in Graves' hyperthyroidism and ophthalmopathy. Based on clinical symptoms, serum thyroxine and TRAb, thyroid ultrasound and orbital computed tomography, diagnoses were reached. Study observations and caveats: Blood also carried most thyroid clonotypes expanded above 0.001. Ophthalmopathy was identified by the model a median around 5.9 months ahead of onset. Classification by a 13 V-J model distinguished ophthalmopathy from stable hyperthyroidism.

RNA transcripts provided the source from which TCR beta CDR3 regions were amplified. Primed by the HTBI set, a first-round RT-PCR was run on the TCR CDR3. TCRdb passed the multiplex PCR reads through MiXCR, listing each CDR3 protein once. Of approximately 610,000 distinct CDR3 sequences listed, approximately 15% were seen once; the top ten hold over 3.5%. This receptor was taken from a woman in her 40s with Graves' ophthalmopathy. Sequenced: blood. The V and J genes are TRBV24-1 and TRBJ2-7; D is possibly TRBD2 (6 bases). The CDR3 reads CATSPGGSYEQYF. CDR3 sequence (DNA): TGTGCCACCAGTCCCGGGGGATCCTACGAGCAGTACTTC.